This entry concerns a single T cell receptor beta chain. The antigen remains undetermined. The CDR3 runs to 14 residues. The source of the sample is a study of cytomegalovirus exposure and HLA in healthy donors. About the study: The study placed about 81% of its 398 genotyped donors in the Caucasian-associated ancestry cluster. Findings and caveats of the study: Analyses of presence/absence relied on an assumption of roughly uniform sequencing depth across donors. Later work associated over 15,000 TCR beta sequences with HLA alleles at 0.05 false discovery rate. Specific recognition of CMV antigens was confirmed in vitro for a few chains (all CMV-associated).

It was with 60 Vbeta and 13 Jbeta primers that the PCR ran. Measured with immunoSEQ multiplex PCR; TCRdb has only the in-frame clones, and not every one. The sample lists approximately 73,000 clones, under 70% occurring once. Sequenced sample: PBMCs. The gene calls are TRBV21-1 and TRBJ2-1; the DNA was not compared with TRBD1, the D call given in the table. TRBV21-1 counts as a pseudogene. The sequence was obtained from a man aged 30 to 39 in good health and CMV-seropositive. The CDR3 DNA follows: TGTGCCAGCAGCAAAGCGACCCCACAGGGTGATAGGTTCTTC. It translates to CASSKATPQGDRFF.